This TCR beta chain came from a study of post-analysis software for immune sequencing data. The TCR beta cDNA libraries contained unique molecular identifiers. Input amounts of 1 to 10 million T cells were used. These gave about 500,000 cDNA molecules, so each molecule approximated one T cell. TCRdb redid the calling of the PCR reads with MiXCR, one entry per CDR3 protein. This sample has just over 250,000 distinct CDR3 sequences, with 36% found just once. The receptor was derived from a girl aged 5-17 years with multiple sclerosis. Sequenced: blood.

CDR3 in DNA: TGTGCCAGCAGCTTAGACAACAAAAACATTCAGTACTTC. Encoded protein: CASSLDNKNIQYF. This chain connects TRBV7-8 to TRBJ2-4; D gene unclear. V was trimmed by 1 base and J by 3 bases, leaving 4 bases between them. This CDR3 spans 13 amino acids. Germline V lookup: CDR1 SGHVS, CDR2 FQNEAQ.